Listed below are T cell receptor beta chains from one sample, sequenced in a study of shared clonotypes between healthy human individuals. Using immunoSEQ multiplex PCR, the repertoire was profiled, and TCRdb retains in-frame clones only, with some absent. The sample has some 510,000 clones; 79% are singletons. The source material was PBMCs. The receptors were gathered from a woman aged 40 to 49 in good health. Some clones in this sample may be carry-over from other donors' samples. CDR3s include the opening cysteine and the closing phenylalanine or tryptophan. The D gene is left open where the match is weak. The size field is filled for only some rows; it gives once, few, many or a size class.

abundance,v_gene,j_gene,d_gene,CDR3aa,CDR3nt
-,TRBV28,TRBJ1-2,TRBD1,CASSRPPGQGNYGYTF,TGTGCCAGCAGCCGACCCCCGGGACAGGGGAACTATGGCTACACCTTC
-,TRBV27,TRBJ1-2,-,CASRSSGLIGYTF,TGTGCCAGCAGGAGCAGTGGATTAATTGGCTACACCTTC
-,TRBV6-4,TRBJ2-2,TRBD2,CASSLAGGSNGELFF,TGTGCCAGCAGTCTAGCGGGAGGGTCCAACGGGGAGCTGTTTTTT
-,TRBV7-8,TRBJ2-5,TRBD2,CASSLRSSGRALQETQYF,TGTGCCAGCAGCTTAAGGTCTAGCGGGAGGGCCCTCCAAGAGACCCAGTACTTC
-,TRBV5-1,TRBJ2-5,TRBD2,CASSSIAGQETQYF,TGCGCCAGCAGCTCAATAGCGGGCCAAGAGACCCAGTACTTC
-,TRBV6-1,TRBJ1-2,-,CASSEYRGNYYGYTF,TGTGCCAGCAGTGAGTACCGGGGAAACTATTATGGCTACACCTTC
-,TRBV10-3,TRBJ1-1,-,CAISERGLGTEAFF,TGTGCCATCAGTGAAAGAGGGTTGGGCACTGAAGCTTTCTTT
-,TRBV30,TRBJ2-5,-,CAWDGDQETQYF,TGTGCCTGGGACGGGGACCAAGAGACCCAGTACTTC
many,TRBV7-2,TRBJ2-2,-,CASSLNSNTGELFF,TGTGCCAGCAGCTTAAACTCGAACACCGGGGAGCTGTTTTTT
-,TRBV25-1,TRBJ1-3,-,CASRQSSGNTIYF,TGTGCCAGCAGGCAGAGCTCTGGAAACACCATATATTTT
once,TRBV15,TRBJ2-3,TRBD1,CATSRGLQGSTDTQYF,TGTGCCACCAGCAGAGGGTTACAGGGGAGCACAGATACGCAGTATTTT
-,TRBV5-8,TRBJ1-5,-,CASAVRFNQPQHF,TGTGCCAGCGCGGTACGGTTCAATCAGCCCCAGCATTTT
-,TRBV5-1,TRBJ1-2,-,CASSLGLTNEDYTF,TGCGCCAGCAGCTTGGGTCTCACCAACGAAGACTACACCTTC
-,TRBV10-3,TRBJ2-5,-,CAIRAGTRQETQYF,TGTGCCATCAGGGCGGGGACCAGACAAGAGACCCAGTACTTC
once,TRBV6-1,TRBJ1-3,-,CASTGKTGNTIYF,TGTGCCAGCACCGGGAAAACTGGAAACACCATATATTTT
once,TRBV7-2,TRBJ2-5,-,CASSLGRVQETQYF,TGTGCCAGCAGCTTGGGTCGGGTACAGGAGACCCAGTACTTC
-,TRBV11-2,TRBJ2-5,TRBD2,CASSLGRGTSGRAGETQYF,TGTGCCAGCAGCTTAGGCAGGGGCACTAGCGGGAGGGCCGGGGAGACCCAGTACTTC
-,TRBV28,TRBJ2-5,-,CASSFPLGGTKDRQETQYF,TGTGCCAGCAGTTTCCCCCTGGGCGGGACAAAGGACCGGCAAGAGACCCAGTACTTC